These 25 T cell receptor beta chains were all obtained from the same sample, sequenced in a study of cytomegalovirus exposure and HLA in healthy donors. 60 Vbeta and 13 Jbeta primers were used in PCR. Assay: immunoSEQ multiplex PCR; the TCRdb copy retains only in-frame clones and omits some. The table has some 180,000 clones, around 77% seen once. The sequenced sample was PBMCs. The receptors were gathered from a woman aged 30 to 39 in good health and CMV-seronegative.

The V gene is TRBV7-9, the J gene TRBJ2-1; 12 nucleotides agree with TRBD2. This CDR3 has 19 amino acids. Germline CDR1 and CDR2: SEHNR and FQNEAQ (reference sequence). The trim removed 3 bases at V and 0 bases at J, leaving 9 bases unmatched. The CDR3 nucleotides are TGTGCCAGCAGCTTGACTAGCGGGGGAATATATGGCTCCTACAATGAGCAGTTCTTC. Protein sequence: CASSLTSGGIYGSYNEQFF. The whole variable domain, filled in from reference TRBV7-9 and TRBJ2-1, reads DTGVSQNPRHKITKRGQNVTFRCDPISEHNRLYWYRQTLGQGPEFLTYFQNEAQLEKSRLLSDRFSAERPKGSFSTLEIQRTEQGDSAMYLCASSLTSGGIYGSYNEQFFGPGTRLTVL.

V gene TRBV30 combines with J gene TRBJ1-4; 7 nucleotides align to TRBD1. The trim removed 4 bases at V and 8 bases at J, leaving 10 bases unmatched. This CDR3 contains 14 residues. CDR1 and CDR2 (germline): GTSNPN, SVGIG (reference sequence). The DNA of the CDR3 is TGTGCCTGGATGGGTACAGGGGTGAGGGAAAAACTGTTTTTT. Its protein product is CAWMGTGVREKLFF.

This rearrangement joins TRBV2 to TRBJ2-1; maybe TRBD1 (6 bases). V lost 8 bases and J 8 bases, leaving 16 bases between the germline ends. CDR3 length: 13 amino acids. In germline, CDR1 is SNHLY, CDR2 FYNNEI. The CDR3 DNA reads TGTGCCAGCGGCCGACAGGCCATTCATGAGCAGTTCTTC. Protein: CASGRQAIHEQFF.

J is TRBJ2-7 and V is TRBV5-6; TRBD2 is a possible D gene (6 bases). Trimming removed 6 bases at V and 4 bases at J, with 14 bases between. This CDR3 comprises 13 residues. Germline V gene lookup returns CDR1 SGHDT and CDR2 YYEEEE. CDR3 in DNA: TGTGCCAGCACTAACGTGGGGGGTTACGAGCAGTACTTC. It yields the protein CASTNVGGYEQYF.

The V call is TRBV7-9, the J call TRBJ2-7; tentative D call: TRBD2 (5 bases). The germline V gene has CDR1 SEHNR and CDR2 FQNEAQ (reference sequence). With 1 base removed from V and 2 bases from J, the gap between germline ends came to 12 bases. This CDR3 region has 15 residues. The CDR3 is CASSLEEVLPYEQYF. The CDR3 nucleotides are TGTGCCAGCAGCTTAGAGGAGGTTTTACCCTACGAGCAGTACTTC.

Of note for this clone: This sample includes further DNA sequences coding for the same CDR3. V usage is TRBV30 and J usage is TRBJ2-3; weak D call: TRBD1 (5 bases). V lost 0 bases and J 1 base, leaving 5 bases between the germline ends. Germline V CDR1 and CDR2: GTSNPN, SVGIG (reference sequence). This CDR3 is built from 13 residues. CDR3 DNA sequence: TGTGCCTGGAGTGTACAGGGCACAGATACGCAGTATTTT. Protein: CAWSVQGTDTQYF.

This chain connects TRBV30 to TRBJ1-3, with 9 bases that match TRBD1. The length of the CDR3 is 15 residues. V lost 0 bases and J lost 3; bases outside the gene matches: 3. Per germline, CDR1 GTSNPN and CDR2 SVGIG (reference sequence). CDR3: CAWSVGQGDGNTIYF. CDR3 DNA sequence: TGTGCCTGGAGTGTGGGACAGGGAGATGGAAACACCATATATTTT. Complete variable domain (other parts from reference TRBV30 and TRBJ1-3): SQTIHQWPATLVQPVGSPLSLECTVEGTSNPNLYWYRQAAGRGLQLLFYSVGIGQISSEVPQNLSASRPQDRQFILSSKKLLLSDSGFYLCAWSVGQGDGNTIYFGEGSWLTVV.

This chain links TRBV7-9 with TRBJ2-7; 8 nucleotides match TRBD2. This CDR3 has 15 amino acids. Trimming removed 1 base from V and 3 bases from J; junction bases left unmatched: 5. Germline CDR1 reads SEHNR; CDR2 reads FQNEAQ (reference sequence). For the CDR3, the DNA is TGTGCCAGCAGCTTAGTGTGGACTAGCAACTACGAGCAGTACTTC. It codes for CASSLVWTSNYEQYF.

This rearrangement joins TRBV13 to TRBJ2-2; 8 positions agree with TRBD2. CDR3 length: 16 amino acids. V was clipped by 10 bases and J by 2 bases; unmatched bases: 12. Germline V gene sequence: CDR1 PRHDT, CDR2 FYEKMQ (reference sequence). The CDR3 region has the DNA TGTGCCACCCTCACAAGAATAGCGGGAAACACCGGGGAGCTGTTTTTT. This encodes CATLTRIAGNTGELFF.

The chain carries TRBV5-6 and TRBJ2-3, with unresolved D. Germline V gene sequence: CDR1 SGHDT, CDR2 YYEEEE. CDR3 size: 15 residues. The germline V and J ends were trimmed by 0 bases and 2 bases, with 10 bases remaining between them. CDR3 nucleotide sequence: TGTGCCAGCAGCTTGGGGAACAGAGCCACAGATACGCAGTATTTT. Amino acids: CASSLGNRATDTQYF.

The chain links TRBV13 to TRBJ2-1; 7 bases fit TRBD2. Per germline, CDR1 PRHDT and CDR2 FYEKMQ (reference sequence). The CDR3 sequence is 16 residues long. V lost 2 bases to trimming and J lost 9 bases; unmatched junction nucleotides: 13. The CDR3 is CASSLWGGSGHAEQFF. The DNA for the CDR3 is TGTGCCAGCAGCTTATGGGGGGGGTCTGGCCACGCTGAGCAGTTCTTC.

The chain recombines TRBV30 with TRBJ2-5, with 15 bases that match TRBD2. Trimming removed 3 bases from V and 4 bases from J; junction bases left unmatched: 3. CDR1 and CDR2 from the germline V gene are GTSNPN and SVGIG (reference sequence). The CDR3 spans 15 residues. CDR3 nucleotide sequence: TGTGCCTGGAGGGGGGGACTAGCGGGAGGAGAGACCCAGTACTTC. It translates to CAWRGGLAGGETQYF.

In this sample, this clone turned up a few times. The chain carries TRBV28 and TRBJ2-7; possible D gene TRBD1, 6 bases. V was trimmed by 5 bases and J by 4 bases, leaving 15 bases between them. Germline CDR1 reads MDHEN; CDR2 reads SYDVKM. The CDR3 loop spans 14 amino acids. The CDR3 reads CASSIFRGLYEQYF. CDR3 nucleotide sequence: TGTGCCAGCAGTATCTTCAGGGGTCTGTACGAGCAGTACTTC.

The V and J genes are TRBV6-5 and TRBJ2-6, with D tentatively TRBD2 (5 bases). V was trimmed by 3 bases and J by 2 bases, leaving 11 bases between them. In germline, CDR1 is MNHEY, CDR2 SVGAGI. CDR3 length: 16 residues. CDR3: CASSYGWRPGANVLTF. As DNA, the CDR3 is TGTGCCAGCAGTTATGGATGGAGGCCTGGGGCCAACGTCCTGACTTTC.

The rearrangement joins TRBV4-1 to TRBJ1-1; D not resolved. Trimming took off 4 bases at V and 1 base at J, with 10 bases between the two ends. The CDR3 extends over 14 amino acids. Germline V gene lookup returns CDR1 MGHRA and CDR2 YSYEKL. This chain's CDR3 is CASSRGGRNTEAFF. The CDR3 coding sequence is TGCGCCAGCAGCCGCGGCGGCCGGAACACTGAAGCTTTCTTT.

The chain links TRBV6-5 to TRBJ2-7; TRBD1 aligns across 7 bases. The CDR3 covers 15 residues. Germline-derived CDR1 and CDR2 are MNHEY and SVGAGI. Losses at the gene ends were 4 bases for V and 0 bases for J; bases not matched to a gene: 6. The CDR3 coding sequence is TGTGCCAGCAGTTCCGACAGGGTCCCCTCCTACGAGCAGTACTTC. It encodes CASSSDRVPSYEQYF.

The genes are TRBV29-1 and TRBJ1-1; a possible D gene is TRBD1 (6 bases). The CDR3 contains 14 residues. Trimming took off 4 bases at V and 5 bases at J, with 17 bases between the two ends. Germline V gene sequence: CDR1 SQVTM, CDR2 ANQGSEA. The CDR3 protein is CSVVLKTGNTEAFF. The CDR3 region has the DNA TGCAGCGTTGTTTTAAAAACAGGGAATACTGAAGCTTTCTTT.

This chain links TRBV6-1 with TRBJ1-2, with D hard to call. V was shortened by 5 bases and J by 10 bases, with 11 bases between the two germline ends. CDR1 is MNHNS, CDR2 SASEGT, per germline. The CDR3 runs 11 residues. CDR3 nucleotides: TGTGCCAGCAGTTACGGTCGGGTCTACACCTTC. Its protein product is CASSYGRVYTF.

The rearrangement links TRBV4-1 to TRBJ1-1, with 8 bases lining up with TRBD1. The CDR3 sequence is 16 residues long. Trimming took 2 bases from V and 4 from J; bases not matched to a gene: 9. Looked up from germline, CDR1 is MGHRA and CDR2 is YSYEKL. CDR3 DNA sequence: TGCGCCAGCAGCCAAAAGGGGAACAGGGGGAGCACTGAAGCTTTCTTT. Protein product: CASSQKGNRGSTEAFF.

The chain recombines TRBV9 with TRBJ2-5; D may be TRBD2 (6 bases). CDR1 is SGDLS and CDR2 is YYNGEE in the germline V gene. V was cut by 3 bases and J by 4 bases, with 13 bases left in between. There are 14 residues in the CDR3. The chain's CDR3 is CASSDRGLGETQYF. CDR3 in DNA: TGTGCCAGCAGCGACCGGGGACTGGGAGAGACCCAGTACTTC.

This chain joins TRBV6-1 and TRBJ1-5; D remains unclear. Trimming removed 4 bases from V and 2 bases from J, with 15 bases in between. The germline V gene has CDR1 MNHNS and CDR2 SASEGT. CDR3 length: 16 amino acids. CDR3 region: CASSGGRRSGNQPQHF. CDR3 sequence (DNA): TGTGCCAGCAGTGGGGGTCGGAGGAGTGGCAATCAGCCCCAGCATTTT.

V gene TRBV9 combines with J gene TRBJ2-1, with 12 bases identical to TRBD2. The CDR3 is 17 amino acids. After removal of 0 bases from V and 8 bases from J, the junction contained 9 bases not matched to a gene. Germline lookup yields CDR1 SGDLS and CDR2 YYNGEE. CDR3 nucleotides: TGTGCCAGCAGCGTAGAGGCTAGCGGGGGGGCATCCGATGAGCAGTTCTTC. It specifies CASSVEASGGASDEQFF.

In this sample, this clone turned up once. The chain uses TRBV25-1 and TRBJ2-1; 8 bases are shared with TRBD1. This CDR3 is 18 amino acids long. The junction had 15 bases not matched to a gene; V was cut back by 7 bases and J by 1 base. Per the germline V gene, CDR1 is MGHDK and CDR2 is SYGVNS. The CDR3 DNA reads TGTGCCAGCACGGATAGCCGGACAGGGAGAAATTCCTACAATGAGCAGTTCTTC. It translates to CASTDSRTGRNSYNEQFF.

The chain recombines TRBV5-1 with TRBJ2-3, with D perhaps matching TRBD1 (6 bases). The CDR3 sequence is 14 residues long. Trimming cost V 0 bases and J 5 bases, with 10 bases left between them. Germline lookup yields CDR1 SGHRS and CDR2 YFSETQ. CDR3 region: CASSLAAGEDTQYF. The DNA for the CDR3 is TGCGCCAGCAGCTTGGCGGCAGGGGAAGATACGCAGTATTTT.

The J gene is TRBJ1-1, the V gene TRBV6-1; TRBD1 aligns across 7 bases. Trimming at V came to 9 bases and at J to 0 bases, leaving 10 bases not matched to a gene. Germline V gene lookup returns CDR1 MNHNS and CDR2 SASEGT. The CDR3 consists of 15 residues. In DNA form, the CDR3 reads TGTGCCAGTTGTCCGACAGGGAATTTGAACACTGAAGCTTTCTTT. Translating gives CASCPTGNLNTEAFF.